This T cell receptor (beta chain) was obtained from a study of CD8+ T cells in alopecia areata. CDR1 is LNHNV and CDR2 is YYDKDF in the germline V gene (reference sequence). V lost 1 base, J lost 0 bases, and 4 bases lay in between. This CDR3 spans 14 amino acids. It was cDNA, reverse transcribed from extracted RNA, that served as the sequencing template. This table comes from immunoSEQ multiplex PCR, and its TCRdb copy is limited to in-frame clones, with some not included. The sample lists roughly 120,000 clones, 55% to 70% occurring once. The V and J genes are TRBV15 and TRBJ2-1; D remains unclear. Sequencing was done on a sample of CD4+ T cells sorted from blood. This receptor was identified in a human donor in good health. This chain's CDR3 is CATSRASSYNEQFF. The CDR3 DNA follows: TGTGCCACCAGCAGAGCTAGCTCCTACAATGAGCAGTTCTTC.